This TCR beta chain was captured by sequencing in a study of blood T cell repertoires in COVID-19. Overall study: COVID-19 samples from acute and convalescent phases originated in the United States, Italy and Spain. T cells, B-cell-depleted T cells, or PBMCs supplied cDNA or gDNA.

Authors' processing steps: The authors estimated nucleated cell counts from reference gene primer amplification. Method: immunoSEQ multiplex PCR; TCRdb's copy keeps in-frame clones and lacks some. V and J calls and clone size are those listed in that table; D and trimming were worked out from the DNA. This table has some 160,000 clones, around 89% appearing once. This TCR came from a man aged 45-65 years who had recovered from COVID-19. Sequencing input: peripheral blood.

The CDR3 loop reads CASSPSDLTYEQYF. CDR3 nucleotides: TGTGCCAGCAGCCCATCGGACTTAACCTACGAGCAGTACTTC. The chain uses TRBV13 and TRBJ2-7, with D maybe TRBD2 (5 bases). The germline V gene has CDR1 PRHDT and CDR2 FYEKMQ (reference sequence). Trimming left V 5 bases short and J 2 bases short, with 13 bases between. This CDR3 is 14 amino acids long. Complete variable domain (other parts from reference TRBV13 and TRBJ2-7): AAGVIQSPRHLIKEKRETATLKCYPIPRHDTVYWYQQGPGQDPQFLISFYEKMQSDKGSIPDRFSAQQFSDYHSELNMSSLELGDSALYFCASSPSDLTYEQYFGPGTRLTVT.